Given below is one T cell receptor beta chain in context. What it recognizes is unknown. The entry originates in a study of T cells after yellow fever vaccination. Study-wide results and caveats: The secondary response showed a weaker magnitude and a faster peak, day 5 versus 15. Reappearance after the booster was observed for most primary-vaccination clones (about 95% CD4, about 90% CD8).

TCR cDNA, made by 5'RACE template switching, carried an added universal primer site and UMIs. TCRdb re-called the 5' RACE reads with MiXCR, one entry per CDR3 protein. The data show some 300,000 distinct CDR3 sequences, with less than 9.5% seen just once and around 3.1% held by the top ten. The J segment lost 9 bases and the V segment lost 5 bases, leaving 3 bases of the junction unmatched. The CDR3 is 13 residues long. Germline V gives CDR1 SGHVS, CDR2 FQNEAQ. The material sequenced was CD4+ T cells sorted from PBMCs, taken 5 days after the yellow fever booster vaccination. This sequence joins TRBV7-8 and TRBJ2-2; the match to TRBD1 covers 10 bases. This clonotype originated in a young man who received the YFV17D yellow fever vaccine. CDR3 region: CASSRDRGRELFF. The DNA for the CDR3 is TGTGCCAGCAGCCGGGACAGGGGAAGGGAGCTGTTTTTT.